The 19 T cell receptor beta chains below were found in one sample sequenced in a study of T-cell reconstitution after alpha-beta-depleted transplantation in children. The TCRbeta library was prepared with unique molecular identifiers. TCRdb re-called the PCR reads with MiXCR, one entry per CDR3 protein. The profile shows 90,000 to 130,000 distinct CDR3 sequences, around a tenth of them singletons. Sample: PBMCs from the stem cell graft donor, taken from the stem cell graft. These receptors came from a human donor who donated a stem cell graft to a child with acute lymphoblastic leukemia.

V is TRBV9 and J is TRBJ2-1; 13 nucleotides align to TRBD2. The CDR3 has 18 amino acids. Per germline, CDR1 SGDLS and CDR2 YYNGEE. The ends lost 2 bases at V and 4 bases at J; junction bases unmatched: 9. The CDR3 spells CASSVAGLAGALYNEQFF. CDR3 in DNA: TGTGCCAGCAGCGTCGCAGGACTAGCGGGAGCACTATACAATGAGCAGTTCTTC.

On this clonotype: A much larger clone sits a single nucleotide away, making a read error possible. The rearrangement links TRBV20-1 to TRBJ2-7; 7 bases align to TRBD2. There are 12 residues in the CDR3. J gave up 9 bases and V 7 bases, and 12 bases lay outside the gene matches. CDR1 and CDR2 from the germline V gene are DFQATT and SNEGSKA (reference sequence). CDR3 in amino acids: CSVGLEYHGQYF. The CDR3 nucleotides are TGCAGTGTAGGACTAGAATACCACGGGCAGTACTTC.

In nucleotides, the CDR3 is TGTGCCAGCAGTCACCTCCTTCGGACAGGGGAAAAGTCCAAAAACATTCAGTACTTC. Protein product: CASSHLLRTGEKSKNIQYF. V usage is TRBV11-2 and J usage is TRBJ2-4, with 9 bases lining up with TRBD1. The CDR3 is 19 amino acids. CDR1 is SGHAT, CDR2 FQNNGV, per germline. Trimming cost V 6 bases and J 2 bases; bases outside gene matches: 17. The full variable domain, rest sourced from reference TRBV11-2 and TRBJ2-4, is EAGVAQSPRYKIIEKRQSVAFWCNPISGHATLYWYQQILGQGPKLLIQFQNNGVVDDSQLPKDRFSAERLKGVDSTLKIQPAKLEDSAVYLCASSHLLRTGEKSKNIQYFGAGTRLSVL.

This clonotype occurred many times. V usage is TRBV25-1 and J usage is TRBJ1-2; D is uncertain. The V end lost 7 bases, the J end lost 5 bases, and 17 bases lay between the germline ends. CDR1 and CDR2 from the germline V gene are MGHDK and SYGVNS. This CDR3 comprises 14 residues. The CDR3 coding sequence is TGTGCCAGCATCCCTTCCGGGATGACTTATGGCTACACCTTC. Amino acids: CASIPSGMTYGYTF.

In its sample, this clonotype was seen many times. The chain has TRBV27 and TRBJ2-7; D gene unclear. The V and J ends lost 0 bases and 3 bases respectively, with 6 bases between them. Germline assignment: CDR1 MNHEY and CDR2 SMNVEV (reference sequence). This CDR3 contains 13 residues. Here the CDR3 DNA reads TGTGCCAGCAGTTTATCGTTGGGCTACGAGCAGTACTTC. Translation gives CASSLSLGYEQYF.

This clonotype occurred many times. The chain is built from TRBV9 and TRBJ2-2; D might be TRBD1 (6 bases). The germline V gene encodes CDR1 SGDLS and CDR2 YYNGEE. This CDR3 is 15 amino acids long. V was clipped by 0 bases and J by 2 bases, with 8 bases between them. The CDR3 region is CASSVAGENTGELFF. The CDR3 DNA is TGTGCCAGCAGCGTAGCAGGGGAAAACACCGGGGAGCTGTTTTTT. The full variable domain, completed using reference TRBV9 and TRBJ2-2, is DSGVTQTPKHLITATGQRVTLRCSPRSGDLSVYWYQQSLDQGLQFLIQYYNGEERAKGNILERFSAQQFPDLHSELNLSSLELGDSALYFCASSVAGENTGELFFGEGSRLTVL.

This clonotype was counted at least ten times. This rearrangement joins TRBV27 to TRBJ2-1; D might be TRBD1 (8 bases). The length of the CDR3 is 16 residues. The germline gives CDR1 MNHEY, CDR2 SMNVEV (reference sequence). The ends were cut back, 1 base at V and 12 bases at J, with 22 bases in the middle. CDR3 protein: CASSLFSVMDREGQFF. The CDR3 nucleotides read TGTGCCAGCAGTTTATTTTCTGTGATGGACAGGGAGGGGCAGTTCTTC.

This clonotype was counted at least ten times. The chain employs TRBV12-3 or TRBV12-4 and TRBJ2-6; 8 bases are shared with TRBD2. The CDR3 length is 17 residues. The V segment lost 2 bases and the J segment 4 bases; nucleotides outside the gene matches: 7. CDR3 nucleotides: TGTGCCAGCAGTTTAAGGTCGGGGGGGGTCGGGGCCAACGTCCTGACTTTC. It is translated as CASSLRSGGVGANVLTF.

There are many counts of this clonotype. The chain links TRBV20-1 to TRBJ1-4; no firm D call. Trimming removed 1 base at V and 6 bases at J, with 9 bases between. In germline, CDR1 is DFQATT, CDR2 SNEGSKA (reference sequence). The CDR3 covers 13 residues. CDR3: CSARGARYEKLFF. The CDR3 DNA follows: TGCAGTGCTAGAGGGGCTAGGTATGAAAAACTGTTTTTT.

J is TRBJ2-3 and V is TRBV7-6, with D possibly called TRBD1 or TRBD2 (5 bases each). In germline, CDR1 is SGHVS, CDR2 FNYEAQ. V gave up 4 bases and J gave up 3 bases, with 17 bases separating them. The CDR3 sequence is 16 residues long. CDR3 bases: TGTGCCAGCAGCTCCGAGGGCAGGGTGAGGACAGATACGCAGTATTTT. As protein: CASSSEGRVRTDTQYF.

Many counts were recorded for this clonotype. Mismatch with germline at one junction end may stem from a read error. V and J are TRBV7-7 and TRBJ2-3; 9 bases align to TRBD2. Germline V CDR1 and CDR2: SSHAT, FNYEAQ (reference sequence). The CDR3 loop spans 15 amino acids. The CDR3: CASSLAGEGADTQYF. The CDR3 DNA sequence: TGTGCTAGCAGCTTAGCGGGGGAAGGGGCAGATACGCAGTATTTT.

This clonotype occurred many times. This chain connects TRBV12-3 or TRBV12-4 to TRBJ2-6; 8 bases match TRBD1. The CDR3 has 17 amino acids. Trimming removed 6 bases from V and 0 bases from J; junction bases left unmatched: 7. The DNA for the CDR3 is TGTGCCAGCAGGCCTCAGGGGGCGAGCTCTGGGGCCAACGTCCTGACTTTC. The encoded protein is CASRPQGASSGANVLTF.

Many counts were recorded for this clonotype. V gene TRBV24-1 combines with J gene TRBJ2-1; TRBD2 matches 9 bases. This CDR3 has 15 amino acids. Trimming removed 3 bases from V and 4 bases from J; junction bases left unmatched: 3. Germline CDR1 is KGHDR and CDR2 is SFDVKD. For the CDR3, the DNA is TGTGCCACCAGTGATGCTAGCGGGACGTACAATGAGCAGTTCTTC. This gives the protein CATSDASGTYNEQFF.

J is TRBJ2-3 and V is TRBV10-3; 10 bases are a match to TRBD2. V gave up 6 bases and J gave up 3 bases; unmatched junction bases: 3. The CDR3 contains 14 residues. Per germline, CDR1 ENHRY and CDR2 SYGVKD. The CDR3, as DNA: TGTGCCATCAGAAATAGCGGGGGGACAGATACGCAGTATTTT. Translated: CAIRNSGGTDTQYF.

This clonotype was seen repeatedly, ten times or more. The chain is built from TRBV5-1 and TRBJ2-7; D is possibly TRBD1 (5 bases). Germline CDR1 reads SGHRS; CDR2 reads YFSETQ. This CDR3 contains 15 residues. V shed 1 base and J shed 3 bases, with 14 bases lying between them. The chain's CDR3 is CASSLQAGALYEQYF. The CDR3 nucleotides are TGCGCCAGCAGCTTGCAGGCTGGGGCCCTCTACGAGCAGTACTTC.

The DNA of the CDR3 is TGTGCCATCGGCTCGGACAGGGCCGGGGAGCTGTTTTTT. Translation: CAIGSDRAGELFF. J is TRBJ2-2 and V is TRBV4-2, with 8 bases aligning to TRBD1. J gave up 6 bases and V 10 bases, and 7 bases lay outside the gene matches. CDR1 is LGHNA, CDR2 YNFKEQ, per germline. The CDR3 is 13 amino acids.

This clonotype was picked up many times. Written as DNA, the CDR3 is TGCAGTGCTAGGGTAGCGGGAGGTAATACGCAGTATTTT. Translating gives CSARVAGGNTQYF. The rearrangement links TRBV20-1 to TRBJ2-3; 10 bases map to TRBD2. Germline V lookup: CDR1 DFQATT, CDR2 SNEGSKA (reference sequence). This CDR3 comprises 13 residues. With V trimmed by 3 bases and J by 7 bases, 4 bases remained unmatched.

At least ten counts were recorded for this clonotype. V and J are TRBV7-2 and TRBJ2-1; possible D gene TRBD2, 7 bases. The V end lost 4 bases, the J end lost 8 bases, and 18 bases lay between the germline ends. Germline V gene lookup returns CDR1 SGHTA and CDR2 FQGNSA. CDR3 length equals 15 residues. The CDR3 DNA reads as TGTGCCAGCAGCTACCGAGGCGGGGGCAAACATGAGCAGTTCTTC. This sequence encodes CASSYRGGGKHEQFF.

Many counts were recorded for this clonotype. The chain is built from TRBV5-1 and TRBJ2-7; D is undetermined. The V end lost 4 bases, the J end lost 0 bases, and 20 bases lay between the germline ends. Germline V gives CDR1 SGHRS, CDR2 YFSETQ. The length of the CDR3 is 17 residues. CDR3 loop: CASSPTSGSPFSYEQYF. The CDR3 DNA is TGCGCCAGCAGCCCAACCTCCGGTTCCCCATTCTCCTACGAGCAGTACTTC.